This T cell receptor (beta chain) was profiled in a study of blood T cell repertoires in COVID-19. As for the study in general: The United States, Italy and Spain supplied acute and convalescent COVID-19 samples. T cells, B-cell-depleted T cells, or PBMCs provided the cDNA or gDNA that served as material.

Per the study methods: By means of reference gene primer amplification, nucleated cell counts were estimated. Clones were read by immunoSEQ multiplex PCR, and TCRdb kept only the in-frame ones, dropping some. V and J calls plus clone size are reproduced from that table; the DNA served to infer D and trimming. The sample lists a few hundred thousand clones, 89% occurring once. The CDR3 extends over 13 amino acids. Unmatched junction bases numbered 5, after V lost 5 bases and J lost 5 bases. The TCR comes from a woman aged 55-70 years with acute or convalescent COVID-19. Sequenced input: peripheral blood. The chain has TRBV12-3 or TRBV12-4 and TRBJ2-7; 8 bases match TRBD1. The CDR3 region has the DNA TGTGCCAGCAGTCGACAGGGGTGGGACGAGCAGTACTTC. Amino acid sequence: CASSRQGWDEQYF.